Listed here are 5 T cell receptor beta chains from one sample, sequenced in a study of blood T cell repertoires in COVID-19. Sequencing was performed with immunoSEQ multiplex PCR; in TCRdb, only in-frame clones are kept and a portion is missing. The data show under 150,000 clones, 85% seen once. Sequencing was done on a sample of peripheral blood. These receptors were obtained from a woman between 55 and 75 years old with COVID-19, enrolled during active disease.

This clone was seen only a few times. The chain is built from TRBV9 and TRBJ2-7, with TRBD1 matching over 8 bases. Germline-derived CDR1 and CDR2 are SGDLS and YYNGEE. Germline trimming cut 2 bases from V and 7 bases from J; bases unmatched to any gene: 11. The CDR3 sequence is 15 residues long. This chain's CDR3 is CASSVSGQEHSEQYF. CDR3 DNA sequence: TGTGCCAGCAGCGTCTCGGGACAGGAACATAGTGAGCAGTACTTC. The whole variable domain, filled in from reference TRBV9 and TRBJ2-7, reads DSGVTQTPKHLITATGQRVTLRCSPRSGDLSVYWYQQSLDQGLQFLIQYYNGEERAKGNILERFSAQQFPDLHSELNLSSLELGDSALYFCASSVSGQEHSEQYFGPGTRLTVT.

Here the CDR3 reads CASSPPRGGWNTEAFF. The CDR3 DNA follows: TGTGCCAGCTCACCACCGAGGGGAGGTTGGAACACTGAAGCTTTCTTT. The chain couples TRBV18 to TRBJ1-1; D perhaps matches TRBD1 (5 bases). Germline CDR1 reads KGHSH; CDR2 reads LQKENI. The CDR3 spans 16 residues. The germline V and J ends were trimmed by 0 bases and 1 base, with 12 bases remaining between them.

The rearrangement joins TRBV10-3 to TRBJ1-4, with 7 bases identical to TRBD1. V dropped 6 bases and J dropped 4; count of bases not matched to a gene: 5. This CDR3 has 14 residues. Germline lookup yields CDR1 ENHRY and CDR2 SYGVKD. CDR3 coding DNA: TGTGCCATCAGCGGTTCAGGGGGTAATGAAAAACTGTTTTTT. This gives the protein CAISGSGGNEKLFF.

The genes are TRBV6-5 and TRBJ2-3; D possibly corresponds to TRBD2 (6 bases). The germline V gene encodes CDR1 MNHEY and CDR2 SVGAGI. The CDR3 is 15 amino acids. The ends were cut back, 7 bases at V and 2 bases at J, with 16 bases in the middle. CDR3 DNA: TGTGCCAGCACGCGAGCGGGTGAAACCACAGATACGCAGTATTTT. Translating it yields CASTRAGETTDTQYF.

This clone has just one count. V is TRBV23-1 and J is TRBJ1-1; D perhaps matches TRBD1 (5 bases). TRBV23-1 is an open reading frame, and its role is uncertain. The CDR3 extends over 14 amino acids. Trimming removed 3 bases from V and 3 bases from J, with 11 bases in between. CDR3 sequence reads: CASSQEGRDTEAFF. DNA for the CDR3: TGCGCCAGCAGTCAGGAGGGGAGGGACACTGAAGCTTTCTTT.